The T cell receptor beta chain under discussion was sequenced for a study of identical twins. V dropped 1 base and J dropped 3; count of bases not matched to a gene: 9. Germline CDR1 SGHVS, CDR2 FQNEAQ. This CDR3 is built from 16 residues. This clonotype was picked up many times. TCRdb re-analysed the 5' RACE reads in MiXCR, keeping a single row per CDR3 protein. Among fewer than 800,000 distinct CDR3 sequences listed, around 7.4% were seen once. These same data were also listed under a study on yellow fever vaccine responses in identical twins.

This sequence joins TRBV7-8 and TRBJ2-7; 7 nucleotides agree with TRBD1. The receptor was isolated from a woman aged 18 to 35 in good health. Sample: PBMCs. Written as DNA, the CDR3 is TGTGCCAGCAGCTTAGGAGGTGGGACAGATCACTACGAGCAGTACTTC. Amino acid sequence: CASSLGGGTDHYEQYF.